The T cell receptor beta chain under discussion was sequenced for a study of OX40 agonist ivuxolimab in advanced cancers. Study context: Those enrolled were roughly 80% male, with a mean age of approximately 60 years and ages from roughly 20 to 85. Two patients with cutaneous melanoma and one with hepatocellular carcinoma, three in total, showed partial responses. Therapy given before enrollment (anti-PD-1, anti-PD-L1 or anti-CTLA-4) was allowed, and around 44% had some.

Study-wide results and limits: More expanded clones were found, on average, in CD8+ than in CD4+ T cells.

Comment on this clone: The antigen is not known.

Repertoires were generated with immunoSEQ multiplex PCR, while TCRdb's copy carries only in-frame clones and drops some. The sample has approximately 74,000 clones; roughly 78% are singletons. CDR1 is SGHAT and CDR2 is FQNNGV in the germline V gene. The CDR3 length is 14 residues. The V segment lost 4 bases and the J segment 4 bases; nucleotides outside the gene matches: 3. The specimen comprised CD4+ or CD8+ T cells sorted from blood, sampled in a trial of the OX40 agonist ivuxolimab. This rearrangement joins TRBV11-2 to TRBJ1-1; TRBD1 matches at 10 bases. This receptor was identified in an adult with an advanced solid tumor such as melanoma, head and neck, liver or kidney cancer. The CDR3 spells CASSSDRGATEAFF. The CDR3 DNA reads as TGTGCCAGCAGCTCGGACAGGGGGGCCACTGAAGCTTTCTTT.